This T cell receptor beta chain was identified during a study of T cells in Graves' hyperthyroidism and ophthalmopathy. Clinical symptoms, serum thyroxine, TRAb, thyroid ultrasound and orbital computed tomography informed diagnoses. Amplified TCR beta CDR3 regions came from RNA transcripts. The HTBI set primed first-round TCR CDR3 RT-PCR. MiXCR was run by TCRdb on the multiplex PCR reads, yielding one entry per CDR3 protein. The table lists hundreds of thousands of distinct CDR3 sequences, just under 20% of them singletons. Germline assignment: CDR1 LNHDA and CDR2 SQIVND (reference sequence). The CDR3 length is 17 residues. V was clipped by 4 bases and J by 3 bases; unmatched bases: 6.

The sequence came from a man aged 35 to 55 with Graves' ophthalmopathy. Sequences were obtained from blood. The chain has TRBV19 and TRBJ2-2; 12 bases map to TRBD1. CDR3 coding DNA: TGTGCCAGTAGTAGGGGGACAGGGGGCACGGACACCGGGGAGCTGTTTTTT. Encoded protein: CASSRGTGGTDTGELFF.